One sample yielded the 21 T cell receptor beta chains listed below, sequenced in a study of T cells after yellow fever vaccination. From the 5' RACE reads, TCRdb called clonotypes with MiXCR, one entry per CDR3 protein. The sample includes hundreds of thousands of distinct CDR3 sequences, about 3.5% seen only once; the top ten take less than 25%. The source material was PBMCs, sampled on the day of the yellow fever booster vaccination. These receptors all come from a man between 18 and 35 years old who received the YFV17D yellow fever vaccine.

This clonotype occurred many times. This chain links TRBV4-1 with TRBJ2-3; D perhaps matches TRBD2 (6 bases). Germline V CDR1 and CDR2: MGHRA, YSYEKL. V was clipped by 0 bases and J by 2 bases, with 9 bases between them. This CDR3 contains 15 residues. CDR3 bases: TGCGCCAGCAGCCAAGACCGCGGGAACACAGATACGCAGTATTTT. Protein product: CASSQDRGNTDTQYF.

There are a few counts of this clonotype. The J gene is TRBJ1-1, the V gene TRBV19, with a possible D match to TRBD1 (6 bases). Germline CDR1 LNHDA, CDR2 SQIVND (reference sequence). The CDR3 runs 14 residues. Here the CDR3 DNA reads TGTGCTATGCCAGGGGCCCTTTGTCGAACTGAAGCTTTCTTT. This gives the protein CAMPGALCRTEAFF.

This clonotype appeared many times. V gene TRBV7-3 combines with J gene TRBJ2-3, with 8 bases identical to TRBD2. CDR1 and CDR2 from the germline V gene are SGHTA and FQGTGA. V lost 5 bases, J lost 7 bases, and 8 bases stayed unmatched. CDR3 size: 14 residues. The CDR3 DNA reads as TGTGCCAGCAGCCTCGGGGGGGAAGTGAATACGCAGTATTTT. Its protein is CASSLGGEVNTQYF.

This clonotype was detected ten times or more. The V call is TRBV20-1, the J call TRBJ2-1; weak D call: TRBD1 (5 bases). Germline CDR1 and CDR2: DFQATT and SNEGSKA (reference sequence). CDR3 length: 17 residues. Between the trimmed V and J ends, which lost 1 base and 2 bases, there was a span of 18 bases. The CDR3 bases are TGCAGTGCTAGAGTTGCAGGGTTCGAAGGTCCCTACAATGAGCAGTTCTTC. It codes for CSARVAGFEGPYNEQFF.

Many counts were recorded for this clonotype. The genes are TRBV5-1 and TRBJ2-7, with TRBD2 matching 9 bases. The CDR3 sequence is 14 residues long. In germline, CDR1 is SGHRS, CDR2 YFSETQ. Trimming took 5 bases from V and 0 from J; bases not matched to a gene: 3. The CDR3 region has the DNA TGCGCCAGCAGAAGCGGGGGGAACTCCTACGAGCAGTACTTC. This sequence encodes CASRSGGNSYEQYF.

This sequence joins TRBV5-5 and TRBJ1-4; D remains unclear. Trimming took off 3 bases at V and 1 base at J, with 10 bases between the two ends. This CDR3 is built from 15 residues. Germline CDR1 is SGHKS and CDR2 is YYEKEE (reference sequence). In nucleotides, the CDR3 is TGTGCCAGCAGCTCCTCGGCGGAAACTAATGAAAAACTGTTTTTT. It translates to CASSSSAETNEKLFF.

The chain is built from TRBV12-3 or TRBV12-4 and TRBJ1-5, with 7 bases that match TRBD1. V lost 3 bases, J lost 5 bases, and 4 bases stayed unmatched. This CDR3 is 14 amino acids long. The CDR3 here is CASSFQGGDQPQHF. The CDR3 coding sequence is TGTGCCAGCAGTTTCCAGGGGGGGGATCAGCCCCAGCATTTT.

This clonotype was counted ten times or more. This sequence joins TRBV20-1 and TRBJ2-3, with D uncertain. Germline CDR1 is DFQATT and CDR2 is SNEGSKA (reference sequence). The CDR3 has 11 residues. The germline V and J ends were trimmed by 3 bases and 8 bases, with 9 bases remaining between them. DNA for the CDR3: TGCAGTGCTAGCCAACCTCGTACGCAGTATTTT. Its translation: CSASQPRTQYF.

The J gene is TRBJ1-2, the V gene TRBV6-5, with D unresolved. From germline, CDR1 is MNHEY and CDR2 SVGAGI. There are 15 residues in the CDR3. The germline V and J ends were trimmed by 5 bases and 2 bases, with 15 bases remaining between them. The CDR3 DNA follows: TGTGCCAGCAGTCTAGACGGAGTATCAAACTATGGCTACACCTTC. It specifies CASSLDGVSNYGYTF.

The chain has TRBV12-3 or TRBV12-4 and TRBJ1-2, with D unclear. V was pared by 1 base and J by 4 bases, with 13 bases between. CDR3 length: 15 residues. The CDR3 sequence is CASSLGTYPSYGYTF. The DNA of the CDR3 is TGTGCCAGCAGTTTAGGCACTTACCCCTCCTATGGCTACACCTTC.

The J gene is TRBJ2-3, the V gene TRBV12-3 or TRBV12-4; 11 nucleotides align to TRBD2. This CDR3 is built from 18 residues. V shed 3 bases, J shed 0 bases, and the junction held 8 bases outside the gene matches. This CDR3 reads CASSFELAGGPSTDTQYF. DNA of the CDR3: TGTGCCAGCAGTTTTGAGCTAGCGGGGGGACCTAGCACAGATACGCAGTATTTT.

V and J are TRBV5-6 and TRBJ1-1, with 8 bases lining up with TRBD1. The germline V gene has CDR1 SGHDT and CDR2 YYEEEE. V lost 0 bases to trimming and J lost 4 bases; unmatched junction nucleotides: 5. The CDR3 totals 15 residues. The CDR3 DNA reads as TGTGCCAGCAGCTTGGGGGCAGGGGGCCTCACTGAAGCTTTCTTT. Its protein product is CASSLGAGGLTEAFF.

The V gene is TRBV7-8, the J gene TRBJ2-3; 8 positions agree with TRBD2. Germline V lookup: CDR1 SGHVS, CDR2 FQNEAQ. J was trimmed by 5 bases and V by 5 bases; bases with no gene match: 9. There are 15 residues in the CDR3. The CDR3 nucleotides are TGTGCCAGCAGCCTCTCGGGGGGGCCGGTAGATACGCAGTATTTT. It encodes CASSLSGGPVDTQYF.

J is TRBJ2-5 and V is TRBV4-3; tentative D call: TRBD2 (7 bases). The CDR3 contains 14 residues. The germline V gene encodes CDR1 LGHNA and CDR2 YSLEER. V lost 1 base and J lost 4, with 10 bases in between. CDR3 in amino acids: CASSQGGGAETQYF. The CDR3 nucleotides read TGCGCCAGCAGCCAAGGGGGGGGCGCAGAGACCCAGTACTTC.

This clonotype was picked up a small number of times. The chain links TRBV23-1 to TRBJ2-1, with D maybe TRBD1 (6 bases). TRBV23-1 is marked as an open reading frame, function uncertain. The CDR3 is 17 residues long. Deletions cut 2 bases from V and 3 bases from J, with 17 bases between. In DNA form, the CDR3 reads TGCGCCAGCAGTCAAATCCAGGGGCCCCTCTTCTACAATGAGCAGTTCTTC. Translating gives CASSQIQGPLFYNEQFF.

This clonotype was picked up many times. CDR3 DNA sequence: TGCGCCAGCAGCCGGAGAGGGGGGGGCGAGCAGTATTTT. Translating gives CASSRRGGGEQYF. The gene calls are TRBV4-3 and TRBJ2-3; maybe TRBD2 (7 bases). The CDR3 is 13 amino acids. Germline CDR1 is LGHNA and CDR2 is YSLEER. Trimming shortened V by 4 bases and J by 11 bases, and 16 bases separated the two germline ends.

The rearrangement joins TRBV20-1 to TRBJ2-5; 9 bases match TRBD1. The CDR3 consists of 14 residues. V gave up 6 bases and J gave up 5 bases; unmatched junction bases: 10. Germline V gene lookup returns CDR1 DFQATT and CDR2 SNEGSKA (reference sequence). The CDR3 DNA sequence: TGCAGTGCGAACCTACAGGGGGCTGGGGAGACCCAGTACTTC. Translated: CSANLQGAGETQYF.

About this clonotype: The junction differs from germline at one of its ends, possibly a read error. The gene calls are TRBV18 and TRBJ2-4, with D possibly being TRBD2 (6 bases). This CDR3 contains 17 residues. Germline V gene sequence: CDR1 KGHSH, CDR2 LQKENI. CDR3 loop: CASSNRAGELAKNIEYF. The CDR3 bases are TGTGCCAGCTCCAATAGGGCGGGCGAACTAGCCAAAAACATTGAGTACTTC.

This clonotype showed up many times. The rearrangement links TRBV7-3 to TRBJ2-1; D may be TRBD2 (6 bases). Germline V CDR1 and CDR2: SGHTA, FQGTGA. This CDR3 region has 15 residues. V dropped 2 bases and J dropped 4 bases, with 12 bases sitting between them. The CDR3 region is CASSLGGTLYNEQFF. The CDR3 bases are TGTGCCAGCAGCTTAGGCGGGACCCTATACAATGAGCAGTTCTTC.

This clonotype has ten or more counts. This chain's CDR3 is CASREGPGETQYF. In nucleotides, the CDR3 is TGCGCCAGCAGAGAGGGGCCTGGAGAGACCCAGTACTTC. V and J are TRBV5-1 and TRBJ2-5; D possibly uses TRBD1 or TRBD2 (5 bases each). CDR1 and CDR2 from the germline V gene are SGHRS and YFSETQ. CDR3 size: 13 residues. With 5 bases removed from V and 4 bases from J, the gap between germline ends came to 12 bases. Full variable domain (outside the CDR3, taken from reference TRBV5-1 and TRBJ2-5): KAGVTQTPRYLIKTRGQQVTLSCSPISGHRSVSWYQQTPGQGLQFLFEYFSETQRNKGNFPGRFSGRQFSNSRSEMNVSTLELGDSALYLCASREGPGETQYFGPGTRLLVL.

This clonotype showed up many times. The V call is TRBV4-3, the J call TRBJ1-1; D is unresolved. V gave up 2 bases and J gave up 6 bases, with 16 bases separating them. The CDR3 runs to 15 residues. Germline V lookup: CDR1 LGHNA, CDR2 YSLEER. CDR3 coding DNA: TGCGCCAGCAGCCAAAGTTTAGAAGAGGGTTCTGAAGCTTTCTTT. Its protein is CASSQSLEEGSEAFF.